The 4 T cell receptor beta chains below come from one sample, sequenced in a study of T cells in women clearing cervical HPV infection. The repertoire was sequenced with immunoSEQ multiplex PCR; TCRdb's copy has only in-frame clones and lacks some. The specimen's table records under 40,000 clones. Sequencing was performed on blood buffy coat. These receptors were collected from a woman between 18 and 69 years old with a cervical HPV16 infection that either progressed to CIN3+ or cleared (not recorded which).

A note on this clone: The sequence runs out 3 residues before the end of the CDR3; the remainder is reconstructed from the germline J gene. This chain joins TRBV18 and TRBJ2-1, with TRBD1 matching over 8 bases. Germline assignment: CDR1 KGHSH and CDR2 LQKENI. With 6 bases clipped from V and 5 bases from J, the junction kept 12 bases outside the gene matches. The CDR3 length is 16 residues. The CDR3 sequence: CASSPPTGGTNNEQFF. CDR3 bases read: TGTGCCAGCTCGCCTCCTACAGGGGGAACGAACAATGAG. The whole variable domain, remainder taken from reference TRBV18 and TRBJ2-1, is NAGVMQNPRHLVRRRGQEARLRCSPMKGHSHVYWYRQLPEEGLKFMVYLQKENIIDESGMPKERFSAEFPKEGPSILRIQQVVRGDSAAYFCASSPPTGGTNNEQFFGPGTRLTVL.

Concerning this clone itself: Sequencing ends 3 residues short of the CDR3 end; the germline J gene provides the rest. The rearrangement links TRBV20-1 to TRBJ1-1; TRBD1 agrees at 7 bases. This CDR3 contains 15 residues. V lost 5 bases to trimming and J lost 0 bases; unmatched junction nucleotides: 9. CDR1 DFQATT and CDR2 SNEGSKA come from the germline V gene (reference sequence). CDR3 amino acids: CSAGKNRGLNTEAFF. The CDR3 bases that were read are TGCAGTGCTGGGAAGAACAGGGGCTTGAACACTGAA.

Points on this clone: The CDR3 is cut off 3 residues early in the read; its end comes from the germline J gene. The same CDR3 arises from other DNA sequences in this sample as well. The chain uses TRBV5-1 and TRBJ1-3; possible D gene TRBD1, 5 bases. V lost 0 bases, J lost 8 bases, and 9 bases lay in between. CDR1 SGHRS and CDR2 YFSETQ come from the germline V gene. The CDR3 is 13 amino acids. The chain's CDR3 is CASSLEQGYTIYF. The sequenced CDR3 bases are TGCGCCAGCAGCTTGGAGCAGGGATACACC.

Details on this clone: Read coverage stops 3 residues before the CDR3 terminus; the germline J gene supplies the remainder. V gene TRBV11-2 combines with J gene TRBJ1-4; no clear D. This CDR3 is built from 15 residues. Trimming shortened V by 5 bases and J by 0 bases, and 10 bases separated the two germline ends. The germline CDR1 and CDR2 sequences are SGHAT and FQNNGV. CDR3 DNA (partial): TGTGCCAGCAGCCCCACACAAACAACTAATGAAAAA. This gives the protein CASSPTQTTNEK. The whole CDR3 protein reads CASSPTQTTNEKLFF. Full variable domain (remainder filled in from reference TRBV11-2 and TRBJ1-4): EAGVAQSPRYKIIEKRQSVAFWCNPISGHATLYWYQQILGQGPKLLIQFQNNGVVDDSQLPKDRFSAERLKGVDSTLKIQPAKLEDSAVYLCASSPTQTTNEKLFFGSGTQLSVL.